Each of the 25 T cell receptor beta chains below was sequenced from the same sample in a study of esophageal squamous cell carcinoma under preoperative chemotherapy. Noted time point: after preoperative PTX-NDP chemotherapy. TCRdb used MiXCR to reprocess the PCR reads, holding one entry per CDR3 protein. The data show about 18,000 distinct CDR3 sequences, with roughly 46% seen just once and 25% to 30% held by the top ten. This material was obtained from a patient given preoperative chemotherapy. Source of these receptors: a human donor with esophageal squamous cell carcinoma. The donor label of this sample is uncertain.

The chain is built from TRBV7-8 and TRBJ2-4; 8 bases align to TRBD2. The CDR3 extends over 16 amino acids. J was trimmed by 13 bases and V by 8 bases; bases with no gene match: 22. CDR1 SGHVS and CDR2 FQNEAQ come from the germline V gene. For the CDR3, the DNA is TGTGCCAGCCGCGAAACGGGGGGGGGAGCCACAGACACGCAGTACTTC. It specifies CASRETGGGATDTQYF. Looking up the rest from reference TRBV7-8 and TRBJ2-4 gives the full variable domain: GAGVSQSPRYKVAKRGQDVALRCDPISGHVSLFWYQQALGQGPEFLTYFQNEAQLDKSGLPSDRFFAERPEGSVSTLKIQRTQQEDSAVYLCASRETGGGATDTQYFGAGTRLSVL.

This clonotype was picked up many times. The V call is TRBV6-1, the J call TRBJ2-3; 7 bases line up with TRBD2. The CDR3 length is 17 residues. With V trimmed by 0 bases and J by 0 bases, 6 bases remained unmatched. Germline loops: CDR1 MNHNS, CDR2 SASEGT. The DNA of the CDR3 is TGTGCCAGCAGTGAAGCGCGGGGGTGGGTTAGCACAGATACGCAGTATTTT. This gives the protein CASSEARGWVSTDTQYF.

The sample holds a few counts of this clonotype. A much larger clone sits a single nucleotide away, making a read error possible. V gene TRBV7-9 combines with J gene TRBJ2-5, with 10 positions matching TRBD1. The DNA end lines up better with TRBJ2-1; the J call may be wrong. Germline CDR1 and CDR2: SEHNR and FQNEAQ (reference sequence). This CDR3 spans 14 amino acids. The CDR3 here is CASRPGQGVGIQFF. CDR3 bases: TGTGCCAGCAGACCAGGACAGGGGGTCGGCATTCAGTTCTTC.

This clonotype is medium-sized by share. The chain couples TRBV11-2 to TRBJ2-5; 8 bases are a match to TRBD1. The CDR3 covers 15 residues. CDR1 and CDR2 (germline): SGHAT, FQNNGV. Losses at the gene ends were 0 bases for V and 5 bases for J; bases not matched to a gene: 5. The CDR3 loop reads CASSLDRDRWETQYF. In DNA form, the CDR3 reads TGTGCCAGCAGCTTAGACCGGGACAGGTGGGAGACCCAGTACTTC. The whole variable domain, remainder taken from reference TRBV11-2 and TRBJ2-5, is EAGVAQSPRYKIIEKRQSVAFWCNPISGHATLYWYQQILGQGPKLLIQFQNNGVVDDSQLPKDRFSAERLKGVDSTLKIQPAKLEDSAVYLCASSLDRDRWETQYFGPGTRLLVL.

This sequence joins TRBV7-8 and TRBJ2-1; TRBD1 aligns across 8 bases. The trim removed 6 bases at V and 10 bases at J, leaving 17 bases unmatched. The CDR3 loop spans 16 amino acids. Germline lookup yields CDR1 SGHVS and CDR2 FQNEAQ. The CDR3: CASRQPLGQGGLEQFF. The CDR3, as DNA: TGTGCCAGCAGACAGCCCCTTGGACAGGGAGGACTCGAGCAGTTCTTC.

A few counts support this clonotype. V and J are TRBV12-3 or TRBV12-4 and TRBJ2-7, with 11 bases lining up with TRBD2. Trimming at V came to 4 bases and at J to 8 bases, leaving 4 bases not matched to a gene. This CDR3 contains 13 residues. The CDR3 region is CASSSTSGDKQYF. CDR3 nucleotide sequence: TGTGCCAGCAGTTCGACTAGCGGGGATAAGCAGTACTTC.

This clonotype came up a few times. This chain uses TRBV10-1 with TRBJ2-4; a possible D gene is TRBD1 (8 bases). Germline CDR1 is WNHNN and CDR2 is SYGVQD (reference sequence). The CDR3 is 13 amino acids. V shed 7 bases and J shed 11 bases, with 18 bases lying between them. Written as DNA, the CDR3 is TGCGCCAGCAACGGACAGGGAGGGACGGTTCAGTACTTC. Residues: CASNGQGGTVQYF.

V and J are TRBV24-1 and TRBJ2-4, with D unclear. Germline V gene lookup returns CDR1 KGHDR and CDR2 SFDVKD. With 5 bases removed from V and 12 bases from J, the gap between germline ends came to 28 bases. CDR3 length: 17 amino acids. The CDR3 DNA reads TGTGCCACCAGTGCTCGCCTCGCTGGACGTACCAAAGACACTCAGTACTTC. It translates to CATSARLAGRTKDTQYF.

This chain links TRBV12-3 or TRBV12-4 with TRBJ2-3; a possible D gene is TRBD2 (5 bases). Between the trimmed V and J ends, which lost 3 bases and 9 bases, there was a span of 13 bases. The CDR3 is 13 residues long. CDR3 in DNA: TGTGCCAGCAGTTTGAGTGTGGGAGAAACGCAGTATTTT. The encoded protein is CASSLSVGETQYF.

This clonotype was seen a few times. The V call is TRBV12-3 or TRBV12-4, the J call TRBJ2-3; a possible D gene is TRBD2 (7 bases). CDR3 size: 15 residues. V shed 3 bases and J shed 5 bases, with 15 bases lying between them. The CDR3 reads CASSFGAGAVDTQYF. The CDR3 coding sequence is TGTGCCAGCAGTTTCGGGGCGGGGGCCGTAGATACGCAGTATTTT.

This clonotype was seen many times. The CDR3 nucleotides are TGTGCCAGCAGCTTACTCCCATCAACCTACAATGAGCAGTTCTTC. Residues: CASSLLPSTYNEQFF. V gene TRBV7-8 combines with J gene TRBJ2-1; D unresolved. The CDR3 covers 15 residues. With 2 bases removed from V and 2 bases from J, the gap between germline ends came to 10 bases. Germline assignment: CDR1 SGHVS and CDR2 FQNEAQ.

The V gene is TRBV6-1, the J gene TRBJ2-4; D assignment may be TRBD1 or TRBD2 (5 bases each). Deletions cut 6 bases from V and 13 bases from J, with 34 bases between. Germline V lookup: CDR1 MNHNS, CDR2 SASEGT. The length of the CDR3 is 18 residues. This chain's CDR3 is CASRRPGHGSLDKNTQYF. CDR3 nucleotides: TGTGCCAGCAGACGACCGGGGCACGGAAGCCTAGACAAAAACACCCAGTACTTC.

This clonotype appeared a few times. The chain couples TRBV7-9 to TRBJ2-3; D is undetermined. The CDR3 contains 15 residues. CDR1 is SEHNR, CDR2 FQNEAQ, per germline (reference sequence). Trimming pared 5 bases from V and 0 bases from J, leaving 12 bases between. The CDR3 loop reads CASSPVETSTDTQYF. CDR3 DNA: TGTGCCAGCAGCCCCGTAGAAACTAGCACAGATACGCAGTATTTT.

V gene TRBV6-1 combines with J gene TRBJ2-1; D unclear. The V end lost 2 bases, the J end lost 6 bases, and 17 bases lay between the germline ends. CDR3 length: 16 residues. Germline V gives CDR1 MNHNS, CDR2 SASEGT. The CDR3 reads CASSEFWELPRNEQFF. CDR3 sequence (DNA): TGTGCCAGCAGTGAATTTTGGGAATTACCTCGCAATGAGCAGTTCTTC.

This clonotype came up many times. The J gene is TRBJ2-2, the V gene TRBV19; TRBD1 aligns across 10 bases. CDR3 size: 16 residues. Germline CDR1 is LNHDA and CDR2 is SQIVND (reference sequence). With V trimmed by 5 bases and J by 7 bases, 10 bases remained unmatched. The CDR3 loop is CASSFWDRGRDGELFF. The CDR3 coding sequence is TGTGCCAGTAGTTTTTGGGACAGGGGTAGGGACGGGGAGCTGTTTTTT.

This clonotype showed up many times. The genes are TRBV6-4 and TRBJ2-2; the D gene is possibly TRBD1 (6 bases). This CDR3 is built from 17 residues. The V end lost 0 bases, the J end lost 4 bases, and 15 bases lay between the germline ends. In germline, CDR1 is MRHNA, CDR2 SNTAGT. CDR3 DNA sequence: TGTGCCAGCAGTGACTCGCAACAGGGATCGGCCACCGGGGAGCTGTTTTTT. Translated: CASSDSQQGSATGELFF.

This clonotype was detected many times. The rearrangement joins TRBV6-1 to TRBJ2-1; 9 bases match TRBD1. Trimming took 6 bases from V and 5 from J; bases not matched to a gene: 8. The CDR3 is 15 amino acids. CDR1 is MNHNS and CDR2 is SASEGT in the germline V gene. CDR3 nucleotide sequence: TGTGCCAGCAGAACCGGGACAGGGTTTAACAATGAGCAGTTCTTC. It specifies CASRTGTGFNNEQFF.

J is TRBJ2-1 and V is TRBV6-1; a weak D match, TRBD1 (5 bases). V shed 8 bases and J shed 1 base, with 12 bases lying between them. Per germline, CDR1 MNHNS and CDR2 SASEGT. The CDR3 contains 14 residues. The CDR3 loop is CASLGAPSYNEQFF. The DNA of the CDR3 is TGTGCCAGCCTTGGGGCCCCTTCCTACAATGAGCAGTTCTTC.

This clonotype came up many times. The rearrangement uses TRBV7-6 and TRBJ2-1, with 8 bases lining up with TRBD1. The trim removed 5 bases at V and 5 bases at J, leaving 11 bases unmatched. Germline values: CDR1 SGHVS, CDR2 FNYEAQ. CDR3 length equals 16 residues. CDR3 sequence (DNA): TGTGCCAGCAGCCCACGACAGGGGAGAGACCACAATGAGCAGTTCTTC. Translation: CASSPRQGRDHNEQFF. Full variable domain (remainder filled in from reference TRBV7-6 and TRBJ2-1): GAGVSQSPRYKVTKRGQDVALRCDPISGHVSLYWYRQALGQGPEFLTYFNYEAQQDKSGLPNDRFSAERPEGSISTLTIQRTEQRDSAMYRCASSPRQGRDHNEQFFGPGTRLTVL.

This clonotype was recorded many times. The CDR3 sequence is CASSFAPGAGQYEQYF. The CDR3 bases are TGTGCCAGCAGTTTTGCCCCGGGAGCGGGACAGTACGAGCAGTACTTC. This rearrangement joins TRBV12-3 or TRBV12-4 to TRBJ2-7; either TRBD1 or TRBD2 may supply D (7 bases each). The CDR3 is 16 amino acids. V was shortened by 3 bases and J by 4 bases, with 19 bases between the two germline ends.

The chain joins TRBV11-3 to TRBJ2-1; TRBD2 matches 8 bases. The CDR3 has 14 amino acids. CDR1 is SGHNT and CDR2 is YENEEA in the germline V gene. Trimming took 2 bases from V and 8 from J; bases not matched to a gene: 5. DNA of the CDR3: TGTGCCAGCAGCTTACGCGGGGGGCGCGATGAGCAGTTCTTC. This gives the protein CASSLRGGRDEQFF.

This clonotype occurred a few times. The rearrangement links TRBV6-1 to TRBJ2-5; D may be TRBD2 (5 bases). The J call may be incorrect, as the DNA end agrees better with TRBJ2-7. The CDR3 extends over 10 amino acids. Germline assignment: CDR1 MNHNS and CDR2 SASEGT. The CDR3 DNA reads TGTGCCGGAGGACTTTACGAGCAGTACTTC. This sequence encodes CAGGLYEQYF.

At least ten counts were recorded for this clonotype. CDR3 in DNA: TGTGCCAGCAGTTATTCGGGGGACTACGAGCAGTACTTC. As protein: CASSYSGDYEQYF. The genes are TRBV6-5 and TRBJ2-7, with D maybe TRBD2 (6 bases). CDR3 length: 13 amino acids. Per the germline V gene, CDR1 is MNHEY and CDR2 is SVGAGI. V lost 3 bases, J lost 3 bases, and 9 bases lay in between.

The gene calls are TRBV11-2 and TRBJ2-1; 9 positions match TRBD1. Trimming at V came to 3 bases and at J to 13 bases, leaving 13 bases not matched to a gene. The CDR3 totals 15 residues. Germline CDR1 is SGHAT and CDR2 is FQNNGV. CDR3: CASSLAGRDRVTQFF. The CDR3 bases are TGTGCCAGCAGCTTGGCCGGGCGGGACAGGGTGACCCAGTTCTTC.

This clonotype was found once. The V call is TRBV11-1, the J call TRBJ2-5; 7 nucleotides line up with TRBD1. CDR3 length equals 16 residues. Germline V gene data show CDR1 as SGHAT and CDR2 as FQDESV (reference sequence). The V gene end was trimmed by 4 bases and the J gene end by 0 bases; junction bases not matched to a gene: 8. CDR3 protein: CASSSRDSLYQETQYF. CDR3 coding DNA: TGTGCCAGCAGCTCCCGGGACAGCCTGTACCAAGAGACCCAGTACTTC. The full variable domain, in which reference TRBV11-1 and TRBJ2-5 provide the parts outside the CDR3, is EAEVAQSPRYKITEKSQAVAFWCDPISGHATLYWYRQILGQGPELLVQFQDESVVDDSQLPKDRFSAERLKGVDSTLKIQPAELGDSAMYLCASSSRDSLYQETQYFGPGTRLLVL.